A few counts support the clone carrying this T cell receptor (beta chain). As yet, its antigen is unknown. The entry originates in a study of CD8 T cells in ankylosing spondylitis. General study points: One TCR beta motif, made up of eight or nine highly homologous variants, appeared characteristic of ankylosing spondylitis blood.

TCRdb passed the 5' RACE reads through MiXCR, listing each CDR3 protein once. The sample yields more than 600,000 distinct CDR3 sequences, about 20% seen once. The CDR3 runs to 17 residues. CDR1 and CDR2 (germline): SGHRS, YFSETQ. Trimming cost V 4 bases and J 5 bases, with 25 bases left between them. The chain couples TRBV5-1 to TRBJ2-7, with D perhaps matching TRBD2 (5 bases). The sequenced sample was blood, either unsorted or a sorted T cell fraction (not recorded which). The sequence was obtained from a male donor with ankylosing spondylitis. The DNA for the CDR3 is TGCGCCAGCAGCCCTCACCGACCCGCAGCTTCGGGGAACGAGCAGTACTTC. As protein: CASSPHRPAASGNEQYF.